The 8 T cell receptor beta chains reported below all come from one sample, sequenced in a study of T cells in Graves' hyperthyroidism and ophthalmopathy. Researchers amplified the TCR beta CDR3 regions from RNA transcripts. The HTBI set primed first-round TCR CDR3 RT-PCR. TCRdb processed the multiplex PCR reads anew with MiXCR; each CDR3 protein has one entry. The data hold 450,000 to 650,000 distinct CDR3 sequences, with about 20% observed a single time. The sequenced sample was blood. The receptor source for this set is a man between 18 and 29 years old with Graves' hyperthyroidism.

The rearrangement links TRBV28 to TRBJ2-7; D unresolved. This CDR3 contains 14 residues. Per germline, CDR1 MDHEN and CDR2 SYDVKM. V lost 4 bases to trimming and J lost 0 bases, with 10 bases between them. CDR3 DNA: TGTGCCAGCAGTTCTATCCCCGGCTCCTACGAGCAGTACTTC. It codes for CASSSIPGSYEQYF.

The chain employs TRBV27 and TRBJ2-5; D might be TRBD1 or TRBD2, each matching 5 bases. From germline, CDR1 is MNHEY and CDR2 SMNVEV (reference sequence). Trimming cost V 5 bases and J 2 bases, with 12 bases left between them. The CDR3 is 14 residues long. CDR3 sequence: CASSARDVQETQYF. DNA for the CDR3: TGTGCCAGCAGTGCAAGGGACGTTCAAGAGACCCAGTACTTC.

In DNA, the CDR3 is TGTGCCAGCAGCCAAGTCGGCGGCCTCCAGAACACTGAAGCTTTCTTT. Protein product: CASSQVGGLQNTEAFF. The genes are TRBV4-2 and TRBJ1-1, with D hard to call. The V gene lost 1 base and the J gene lost 1 base, with 13 bases spanning the gap. CDR1 and CDR2 from the germline V gene are LGHNA and YNFKEQ. The CDR3 contains 16 residues.

This clonotype was detected many times. The chain couples TRBV12-3 or TRBV12-4 to TRBJ1-1, with 9 bases lining up with TRBD1. J lost 5 bases, V lost 4 bases, and 5 bases had no gene match. The CDR3 sequence is 14 residues long. The CDR3 protein is CASSSTGGKTEAFF. CDR3 nucleotides: TGTGCCAGCAGTTCGACAGGGGGTAAGACTGAAGCTTTCTTT.

This clonotype was observed at least ten times. This chain connects TRBV28 to TRBJ2-7; tentative D call: TRBD1 (6 bases). Germline CDR1 MDHEN, CDR2 SYDVKM. The CDR3 is 14 residues long. V was clipped by 5 bases and J by 5 bases, with 16 bases between them. The CDR3 spells CASSLTGSLDEQYF. Written as DNA, the CDR3 is TGTGCCAGCAGTCTTACAGGGTCCCTTGACGAGCAGTACTTC.

Turning to this clonotype: At one end the junction does not follow the germline gene, possibly because of a read error. The chain is built from TRBV5-5 and TRBJ1-1, with unresolved D. This CDR3 is 11 amino acids long. In germline, CDR1 is SGHKS, CDR2 YYEKEE (reference sequence). The CDR3 region is CASSTDAEACF. The CDR3 DNA reads TGTGCCAGCAGTACAGACGCTGAAGCTTGCTTT.

V is TRBV14 and J is TRBJ2-7, with D uncertain. CDR1 is SGHDN and CDR2 is FVKESK in the germline V gene. The V and J ends lost 1 base and 3 bases respectively, with 7 bases between them. The CDR3 spans 13 residues. CDR3 DNA: TGTGCCAGCAGCCAAGTAACATACTACGAGCAGTACTTC. Translated, it gives CASSQVTYYEQYF.

This clonotype was observed at least ten times. As DNA, the CDR3 is TGTGCCAGCAGTGAATTTGTGTCAGGGGTTCAGCCCCAGCATTTT. It is translated as CASSEFVSGVQPQHF. The genes are TRBV2 and TRBJ1-5; D possibly corresponds to TRBD1 (6 bases). The CDR3 sequence is 15 residues long. Germline V CDR1 and CDR2: SNHLY, FYNNEI. Trimming removed 2 bases from V and 6 bases from J, with 14 bases in between. The whole variable domain, remainder taken from reference TRBV2 and TRBJ1-5, is EPEVTQTPSHQVTQMGQEVILRCVPISNHLYFYWYRQILGQKVEFLVSFYNNEISEKSEIFDDQFSVERPDGSNFTLKIRSTKLEDSAMYFCASSEFVSGVQPQHFGDGTRLSIL.